Listed here are 32 T cell receptor beta chains from one sample, sequenced in a study of CD8+ T cells in alopecia areata. Treatment reported: oral pan-JAK inhibitor, 5-10 mg twice daily. Reverse transcription of extracted RNA yielded cDNA, which provided the sequencing template. Sequenced by immunoSEQ multiplex PCR; TCRdb stores in-frame clones only, minus some. This table has 95,000 to 100,000 clones, under 70% appearing once. The starting material was CD8+ T cells sorted from blood, obtained at week 4, from a patient treated with tofacitinib. Receptors were obtained from a human donor with alopecia areata.

The genes are TRBV30 and TRBJ1-3; D uncertain. Germline V gene sequence: CDR1 GTSNPN, CDR2 SVGIG (reference sequence). This CDR3 is 13 amino acids long. Trimming stripped 4 bases from V and 0 bases from J, with 7 bases between. Written as DNA, the CDR3 is TGTGCCTGGAATTTTGACTCTGGAAACACCATATATTTT. Amino acid sequence: CAWNFDSGNTIYF. Using reference TRBV30 and TRBJ1-3 for the parts outside the CDR3, the full variable domain is SQTIHQWPATLVQPVGSPLSLECTVEGTSNPNLYWYRQAAGRGLQLLFYSVGIGQISSEVPQNLSASRPQDRQFILSSKKLLLSDSGFYLCAWNFDSGNTIYFGEGSWLTVV.

The rearrangement joins TRBV18 to TRBJ2-7; no clear D. The germline V gene encodes CDR1 KGHSH and CDR2 LQKENI. Trimming removed 3 bases from V and 1 base from J, with 13 bases in between. The CDR3 has 15 amino acids. DNA of the CDR3: TGTGCCAGCTCACCTAAAGACGCCTCATCCTACGAGCAGTACTTC. Encoded protein: CASSPKDASSYEQYF. Variable domain in full (rest from reference TRBV18 and TRBJ2-7): NAGVMQNPRHLVRRRGQEARLRCSPMKGHSHVYWYRQLPEEGLKFMVYLQKENIIDESGMPKERFSAEFPKEGPSILRIQQVVRGDSAAYFCASSPKDASSYEQYFGPGTRLTVT.

V usage is TRBV30 and J usage is TRBJ1-1, with 7 bases matching TRBD1. Unmatched junction bases numbered 3, after V lost 2 bases and J lost 3 bases. Germline V gives CDR1 GTSNPN, CDR2 SVGIG (reference sequence). This CDR3 has 13 amino acids. CDR3 DNA sequence: TGTGCCTGGAGTCATCAGGGGGACACTGAAGCTTTCTTT. This codes for CAWSHQGDTEAFF.

This clone was observed a handful of times. V gene TRBV4-1 combines with J gene TRBJ2-7; D is unclear. The CDR3 runs 11 residues. The V end was cut by 0 bases, the J end by 3 bases, with 0 bases between. Germline V gene sequence: CDR1 MGHRA, CDR2 YSYEKL. CDR3 bases: TGCGCCAGCAGCCAAGACTACGAGCAGTACTTC. This codes for CASSQDYEQYF.

A few counts support this clone. J is TRBJ2-2 and V is TRBV4-3, with a tentative D call TRBD1 (5 bases). The V and J ends lost 7 bases and 2 bases respectively, with 11 bases between them. The CDR3 is 14 residues long. In germline, CDR1 is LGHNA, CDR2 YSLEER. CDR3 protein: CASNDSPNTGELFF. DNA of the CDR3: TGCGCCAGCAACGACAGCCCAAACACCGGGGAGCTGTTTTTT.

The genes are TRBV18 and TRBJ2-2, with D unresolved. Trimming removed 3 bases from V and 3 bases from J, with 17 bases in between. Germline lookup yields CDR1 KGHSH and CDR2 LQKENI. There are 17 residues in the CDR3. The CDR3 DNA reads TGTGCCAGCTCACCTCCGACCGTGGGCGCGGACACCGGGGAGCTGTTTTTT. It yields the protein CASSPPTVGADTGELFF.

Concerning this clone: Just one base apart from a much larger clone, this may be a read error. CDR3 sequence: CASSLNNEQFF. CDR3 nucleotides: TGCGCCAGCAGCTTGAACAATGAGCAGTTCTTC. The chain couples TRBV5-1 to TRBJ2-1; no definite D call. The germline CDR1 and CDR2 sequences are SGHRS and YFSETQ. The CDR3 runs to 11 residues. Trimming removed 1 base from V and 5 bases from J, with 1 base in between.

The V and J genes are TRBV4-1 and TRBJ1-1; D is uncertain. The CDR3 contains 14 residues. Looked up from germline, CDR1 is MGHRA and CDR2 is YSYEKL. The germline V and J ends were trimmed by 1 base and 1 base, with 7 bases remaining between them. CDR3 amino acids: CASSQVNSNTEAFF. For the CDR3, the DNA is TGCGCCAGCAGCCAAGTCAATTCGAACACTGAAGCTTTCTTT.

In nucleotides, the CDR3 is TGTGCCAGCAGCTTAGAGGCGAGACTAGCGGAGAACAATGAGCAGTTCTTC. It codes for CASSLEARLAENNEQFF. The chain recombines TRBV11-2 with TRBJ2-1, with 9 bases identical to TRBD2. The CDR3 is 17 residues long. V trimming: 0 bases; J trimming: 5 bases; junction bases outside the gene matches: 8. Germline assignment: CDR1 SGHAT and CDR2 FQNNGV.

This chain joins TRBV7-2 and TRBJ2-3; 12 positions match TRBD2. Germline CDR1 SGHTA, CDR2 FQGNSA. The CDR3 contains 16 residues. Losses at the gene ends were 5 bases for V and 1 base for J; bases not matched to a gene: 4. The chain's CDR3 is CASSLRTSGGTDTQYF. DNA of the CDR3: TGTGCCAGCAGCCTGAGGACTAGCGGGGGCACAGATACGCAGTATTTT.

The chain recombines TRBV19 with TRBJ1-6, with a weak D call TRBD1 (5 bases). The CDR3 has 13 amino acids. Germline V gene data show CDR1 as LNHDA and CDR2 as SQIVND (reference sequence). V dropped 6 bases and J dropped 14 bases, with 17 bases sitting between them. The CDR3 here is CASSLRDGGTLHF. In nucleotides, the CDR3 is TGTGCCAGTAGCCTTCGGGACGGCGGCACCCTCCACTTT. Looking up the rest from reference TRBV19 and TRBJ1-6 gives the full variable domain: DGGITQSPKYLFRKEGQNVTLSCEQNLNHDAMYWYRQDPGQGLRLIYYSQIVNDFQKGDIAEGYSVSREKKESFPLTVTSAQKNPTAFYLCASSLRDGGTLHFGNGTRLTVT.

This clone has just one count. The rearrangement links TRBV15 to TRBJ2-1; D gene unclear. Trimming cost V 7 bases and J 3 bases, with 10 bases left between them. The germline V gene encodes CDR1 LNHNV and CDR2 YYDKDF (reference sequence). This CDR3 has 13 amino acids. CDR3 region: CATNTRNYNEQFF. CDR3 nucleotides: TGTGCCACCAATACTCGAAACTACAATGAGCAGTTCTTC.

The rearrangement links TRBV5-1 to TRBJ1-1; D not resolved. The CDR3 spans 12 residues. Germline V gene lookup returns CDR1 SGHRS and CDR2 YFSETQ. Trimming pared 4 bases from V and 5 bases from J, leaving 9 bases between. The CDR3 protein is CASSRPGTEAFF. The CDR3 DNA reads TGCGCCAGCAGCAGACCTGGGACTGAAGCTTTCTTT.

The sample holds a few counts of this clone. The rearrangement uses TRBV29-1 and TRBJ2-1; D not resolved. Germline V lookup: CDR1 SQVTM, CDR2 ANQGSEA. This CDR3 has 12 residues. Trimming pared 3 bases from V and 3 bases from J, leaving 6 bases between. CDR3 protein: CSVDMNYNEQFF. Here the CDR3 DNA reads TGCAGCGTTGATATGAACTACAATGAGCAGTTCTTC.

J is TRBJ2-7 and V is TRBV29-1, with TRBD1 matching 7 bases. This CDR3 is built from 16 residues. The V gene end was trimmed by 4 bases and the J gene end by 3 bases; junction bases not matched to a gene: 15. The germline CDR1 and CDR2 sequences are SQVTM and ANQGSEA. This chain's CDR3 is CSVAGDDRVALYEQYF. CDR3 DNA sequence: TGCAGCGTTGCAGGGGACGACAGGGTAGCACTCTACGAGCAGTACTTC.

In this sample, this clone turned up a few times. The chain links TRBV9 to TRBJ2-2, with 12 bases matching TRBD2. V lost 0 bases, J lost 10 bases, and 4 bases stayed unmatched. CDR1 is SGDLS, CDR2 YYNGEE, per germline. CDR3 length: 15 amino acids. This CDR3 is CASSVGASGREELFF. CDR3 nucleotide sequence: TGTGCCAGCAGCGTAGGTGCTAGCGGGAGGGAGGAGCTGTTTTTT.

The genes are TRBV11-2 and TRBJ1-1, with no clear D. Trimming removed 3 bases at V and 1 base at J, with 6 bases between. The CDR3 contains 13 residues. Per germline, CDR1 SGHAT and CDR2 FQNNGV. This CDR3 is CASSLAENTEAFF. CDR3 DNA sequence: TGTGCCAGCAGCTTGGCAGAGAACACTGAAGCTTTCTTT. Based on the CDR3 plus reference TRBV11-2 and TRBJ1-1, the full variable domain is EAGVAQSPRYKIIEKRQSVAFWCNPISGHATLYWYQQILGQGPKLLIQFQNNGVVDDSQLPKDRFSAERLKGVDSTLKIQPAKLEDSAVYLCASSLAENTEAFFGQGTRLTVV.

This chain joins TRBV5-4 and TRBJ1-5; D is unclear. Germline V lookup: CDR1 SGHNT, CDR2 YYREEE (reference sequence). The V gene lost 6 bases and the J gene lost 5 bases, with 24 bases spanning the gap. This CDR3 contains 17 residues. The CDR3 loop is CASTGLLETDGHQPQHF. In DNA, the CDR3 is TGTGCCAGCACCGGTCTGTTGGAGACGGACGGACATCAGCCCCAGCATTTT.

The chain joins TRBV7-9 to TRBJ2-6; unclear D gene. CDR1 is SEHNR, CDR2 FQNEAQ, per germline (reference sequence). This CDR3 is built from 14 residues. CDR3: CAQEPAAGANVLTF. The CDR3 bases are TGTGCACAAGAACCCGCTGCGGGGGCCAACGTCCTGACTTTC.

This chain links TRBV9 with TRBJ2-5; no reliable D call. Germline assignment: CDR1 SGDLS and CDR2 YYNGEE. The CDR3 is made up of 14 amino acids. Trimming shortened V by 2 bases and J by 5 bases, and 13 bases separated the two germline ends. CDR3 nucleotides: TGTGCCAGCAGCGTCGGGTATGGGTTGGAGACCCAGTACTTC. Amino acid sequence: CASSVGYGLETQYF.

J is TRBJ2-6 and V is TRBV9, with unresolved D. CDR3 length: 16 amino acids. CDR1 and CDR2 (germline): SGDLS, YYNGEE. The V end lost 4 bases, the J end lost 1 base, and 12 bases lay between the germline ends. The CDR3, as DNA: TGTGCCAGCAGCCACTATTCGGATTCTGGGGCCAACGTCCTGACTTTC. Its protein is CASSHYSDSGANVLTF.

This clone was recorded a few times. The chain has TRBV27 and TRBJ2-5; D is possibly TRBD1 (5 bases). Germline V gives CDR1 MNHEY, CDR2 SMNVEV (reference sequence). V dropped 3 bases and J dropped 5 bases, with 16 bases sitting between them. The CDR3 totals 15 residues. Here the CDR3 reads CASSLRQGSQETQYF. In DNA form, the CDR3 reads TGTGCCAGCAGTTTGAGGCAGGGAAGTCAGGAGACCCAGTACTTC.

This sequence joins TRBV5-6 and TRBJ2-5, with D tentatively TRBD2 (6 bases). The V gene's germline CDR1 is SGHDT and CDR2 YYEEEE. Between the trimmed V and J ends, which lost 4 bases and 0 bases, there was a span of 13 bases. CDR3 size: 15 residues. The chain's CDR3 is CASSLDYIDQETQYF. The CDR3 bases are TGTGCCAGCAGCCTGGACTACATCGACCAAGAGACCCAGTACTTC.

The chain has TRBV4-2 and TRBJ1-2; D is possibly TRBD1 (6 bases). The CDR3 totals 15 residues. The V gene lost 5 bases and the J gene lost 3 bases, with 16 bases spanning the gap. From germline, CDR1 is LGHNA and CDR2 YNFKEQ. Here the CDR3 reads CASSFLQGRDYGYTF. CDR3 nucleotides: TGTGCCAGCAGCTTCTTACAGGGAAGGGACTATGGCTACACCTTC.

This chain connects TRBV7-8 to TRBJ1-6; D not resolved. The CDR3 spans 13 residues. Germline-derived CDR1 and CDR2 are SGHVS and FQNEAQ. Trimming left V 1 base short and J 7 bases short, with 5 bases between. The DNA for the CDR3 is TGTGCCAGCAGCTTAGTAGAGAATTCACCCCTCCACTTT. Translation: CASSLVENSPLHF.

The chain combines TRBV10-3 with TRBJ2-1; 8 nucleotides align to TRBD1. Germline V gene data show CDR1 as ENHRY and CDR2 as SYGVKD. The length of the CDR3 is 12 residues. V gave up 10 bases and J gave up 8 bases; unmatched junction bases: 7. CDR3 region: CARRTGLDEQFF. CDR3 DNA sequence: TGTGCCAGGCGGACAGGGCTTGATGAGCAGTTCTTC.

The chain is built from TRBV9 and TRBJ2-7; 8 bases match TRBD2. Germline lookup yields CDR1 SGDLS and CDR2 YYNGEE. The CDR3 is made up of 16 amino acids. Trimming took 2 bases from V and 0 from J; bases not matched to a gene: 7. The CDR3 DNA reads TGTGCCAGCAGCGTTGGTGTGGCGGGGGGCTCCTACGAGCAGTACTTC. This sequence encodes CASSVGVAGGSYEQYF.

V is TRBV2 and J is TRBJ2-3; D may be TRBD2 (5 bases). Germline V gene lookup returns CDR1 SNHLY and CDR2 FYNNEI. This CDR3 is 14 amino acids long. Deletions cut 7 bases from V and 6 bases from J, with 17 bases between. CDR3 in DNA: TGTGCCAGCAACGATGAGGGCCCGTTTGATACGCAGTATTTT. Its translation: CASNDEGPFDTQYF.

The chain carries TRBV25-1 and TRBJ2-7; 9 bases match TRBD1. This CDR3 comprises 13 residues. The V gene end was trimmed by 4 bases and the J gene end by 5 bases; junction bases not matched to a gene: 3. The germline CDR1 and CDR2 sequences are MGHDK and SYGVNS. This chain's CDR3 is CASSGDRDHEQYF. CDR3 nucleotide sequence: TGTGCCAGCAGTGGGGACAGGGATCACGAGCAGTACTTC.

V is TRBV9 and J is TRBJ2-3, with D uncertain. The CDR3 length is 15 residues. CDR1 is SGDLS and CDR2 is YYNGEE in the germline V gene. V lost 3 bases, J lost 2 bases, and 13 bases lay in between. This CDR3 reads CASSGHRLLTDTQYF. The CDR3 DNA sequence: TGTGCCAGCAGCGGTCACAGATTACTCACAGATACGCAGTATTTT. Complete variable domain (other parts from reference TRBV9 and TRBJ2-3): DSGVTQTPKHLITATGQRVTLRCSPRSGDLSVYWYQQSLDQGLQFLIQYYNGEERAKGNILERFSAQQFPDLHSELNLSSLELGDSALYFCASSGHRLLTDTQYFGPGTRLTVL.

The chain recombines TRBV2 with TRBJ1-1; D is uncertain. Trimming left V 6 bases short and J 6 bases short, with 11 bases between. This CDR3 has 12 amino acids. Per germline, CDR1 SNHLY and CDR2 FYNNEI. For the CDR3, the DNA is TGTGCCAGCAGGAGTGGAGTGCCTGAAGCTTTCTTT. Its protein is CASRSGVPEAFF. Variable domain in full (rest from reference TRBV2 and TRBJ1-1): EPEVTQTPSHQVTQMGQEVILRCVPISNHLYFYWYRQILGQKVEFLVSFYNNEISEKSEIFDDQFSVERPDGSNFTLKIRSTKLEDSAMYFCASRSGVPEAFFGQGTRLTVV.

The chain couples TRBV4-3 to TRBJ2-7; 7 nucleotides align to TRBD1. The germline V gene encodes CDR1 LGHNA and CDR2 YSLEER. There are 15 residues in the CDR3. With V trimmed by 4 bases and J by 0 bases, 6 bases remained unmatched. The CDR3 DNA follows: TGCGCCAGCAGCCCAGGGACAGAAAGCTCCTACGAGCAGTACTTC. It is translated as CASSPGTESSYEQYF.